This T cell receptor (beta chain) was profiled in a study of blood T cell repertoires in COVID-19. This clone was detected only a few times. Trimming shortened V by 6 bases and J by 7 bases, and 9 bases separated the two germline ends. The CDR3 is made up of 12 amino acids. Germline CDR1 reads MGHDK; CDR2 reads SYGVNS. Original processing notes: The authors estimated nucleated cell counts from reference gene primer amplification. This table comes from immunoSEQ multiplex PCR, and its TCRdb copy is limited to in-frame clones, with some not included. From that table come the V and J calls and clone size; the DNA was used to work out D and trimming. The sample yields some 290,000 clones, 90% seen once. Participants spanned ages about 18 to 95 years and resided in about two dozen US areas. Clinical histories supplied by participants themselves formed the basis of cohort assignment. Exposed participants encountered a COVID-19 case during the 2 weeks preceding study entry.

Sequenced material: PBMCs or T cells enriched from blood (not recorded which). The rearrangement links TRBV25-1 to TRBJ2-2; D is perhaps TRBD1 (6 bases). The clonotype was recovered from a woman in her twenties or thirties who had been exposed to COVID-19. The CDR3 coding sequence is TGTGCCAGCAGACAGGGAATCGGGGAGCTGTTTTTT. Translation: CASRQGIGELFF.